Shown below are 5 T cell receptor beta chains from a single sample sequenced in a study of shared clonotypes between healthy human individuals. Method: immunoSEQ multiplex PCR; TCRdb's copy keeps in-frame clones and lacks some. The sample has around 2.1 million clones; roughly 91% are singletons. Naive CD8 populations comprised CD45RO-negative cells positively selected for CCR7, excluding terminally differentiated effector memory CD45RA+ cells. Material for sequencing was naive CD8+ T cells from PBMCs. The receptors shown here come from a man aged 18 to 29 in good health. Some clones in this sample may be carry-over from other donors' samples.

This clone was picked up one time. In DNA, the CDR3 is TGTGCCAGCAGTTTCGGACAGTTGGGATACAATGAGCAGTTCTTC. Protein product: CASSFGQLGYNEQFF. V is TRBV27 and J is TRBJ2-1; a weak D match, TRBD1 (6 bases). The CDR3 consists of 15 residues. V gave up 3 bases and J gave up 4 bases, with 13 bases separating them. In germline, CDR1 is MNHEY, CDR2 SMNVEV (reference sequence).

The V call is TRBV27, the J call TRBJ2-7; 9 bases line up with TRBD2. The ends lost 5 bases at V and 2 bases at J; junction bases unmatched: 4. CDR1 and CDR2 from the germline V gene are MNHEY and SMNVEV (reference sequence). This CDR3 is built from 14 residues. The CDR3 is CASSVAGATYEQYF. The CDR3 region has the DNA TGTGCCAGCAGTGTAGCGGGAGCCACCTACGAGCAGTACTTC.

This clone has more than one count but fewer than ten. This sample includes further DNA sequences coding for the same CDR3. V and J are TRBV7-9 and TRBJ2-3, with D uncertain. The V and J ends lost 3 bases and 1 base respectively, with 2 bases between them. The germline gives CDR1 SEHNR, CDR2 FQNEAQ (reference sequence). The CDR3 loop spans 12 amino acids. The CDR3 nucleotides are TGTGCCAGCAGCTTTGGCACAGATACGCAGTATTTT. Its protein is CASSFGTDTQYF.

V is TRBV7-9 and J is TRBJ2-7, with D tentatively TRBD1 (5 bases). With 5 bases removed from V and 3 bases from J, the gap between germline ends came to 11 bases. The CDR3 length is 13 residues. Germline loops: CDR1 SEHNR, CDR2 FQNEAQ (reference sequence). CDR3 DNA: TGTGCCAGCAGCAACAGGCTTTTCTACGAGCAGTACTTC. This sequence encodes CASSNRLFYEQYF. Variable domain in full (rest from reference TRBV7-9 and TRBJ2-7): DTGVSQNPRHKITKRGQNVTFRCDPISEHNRLYWYRQTLGQGPEFLTYFQNEAQLEKSRLLSDRFSAERPKGSFSTLEIQRTEQGDSAMYLCASSNRLFYEQYFGPGTRLTVT.

The chain carries TRBV2 and TRBJ2-1, with 13 nucleotides matching TRBD2. Germline assignment: CDR1 SNHLY and CDR2 FYNNEI. V gave up 6 bases and J gave up 4 bases; unmatched junction bases: 3. The CDR3 is 15 amino acids. The CDR3 DNA is TGTGCCAGCAGATCGACTAGCGGGAGGTACAATGAGCAGTTCTTC. Its translation: CASRSTSGRYNEQFF.